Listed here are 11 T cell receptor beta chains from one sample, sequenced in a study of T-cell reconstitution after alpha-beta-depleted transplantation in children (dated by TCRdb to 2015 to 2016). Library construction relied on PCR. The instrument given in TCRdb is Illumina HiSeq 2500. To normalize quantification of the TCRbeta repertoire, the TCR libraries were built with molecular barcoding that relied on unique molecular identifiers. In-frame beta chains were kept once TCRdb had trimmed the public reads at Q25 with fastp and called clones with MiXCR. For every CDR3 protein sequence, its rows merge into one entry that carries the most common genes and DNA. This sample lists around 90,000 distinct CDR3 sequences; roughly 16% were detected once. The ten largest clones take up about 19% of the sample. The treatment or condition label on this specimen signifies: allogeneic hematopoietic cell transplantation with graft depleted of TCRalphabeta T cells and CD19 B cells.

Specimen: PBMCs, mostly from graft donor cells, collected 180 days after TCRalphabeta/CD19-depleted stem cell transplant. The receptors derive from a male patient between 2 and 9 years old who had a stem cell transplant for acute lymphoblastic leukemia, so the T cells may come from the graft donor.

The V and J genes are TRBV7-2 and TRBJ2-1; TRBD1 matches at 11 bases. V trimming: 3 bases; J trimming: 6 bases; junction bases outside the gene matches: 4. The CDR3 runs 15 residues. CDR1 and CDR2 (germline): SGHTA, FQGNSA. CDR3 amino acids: CASSFLDRGRNEQFF. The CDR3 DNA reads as TGTGCCAGCAGCTTCCTGGACAGGGGGCGCAATGAGCAGTTCTTC.

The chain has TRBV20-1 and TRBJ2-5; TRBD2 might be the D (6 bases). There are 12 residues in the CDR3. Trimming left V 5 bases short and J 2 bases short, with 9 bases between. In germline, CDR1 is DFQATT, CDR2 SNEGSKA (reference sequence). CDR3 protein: CSAAGTQETQYF. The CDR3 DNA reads TGCAGTGCTGCCGGGACTCAAGAGACCCAGTACTTC.

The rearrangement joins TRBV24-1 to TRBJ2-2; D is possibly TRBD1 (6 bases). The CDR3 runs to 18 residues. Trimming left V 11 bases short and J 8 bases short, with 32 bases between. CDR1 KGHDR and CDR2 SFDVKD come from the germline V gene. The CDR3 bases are TGTGCCAGCCCGTTGGCTTATCGGCGTTCAGGGGACGATGGGGAGCTGTTTTTT. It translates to CASPLAYRRSGDDGELFF.

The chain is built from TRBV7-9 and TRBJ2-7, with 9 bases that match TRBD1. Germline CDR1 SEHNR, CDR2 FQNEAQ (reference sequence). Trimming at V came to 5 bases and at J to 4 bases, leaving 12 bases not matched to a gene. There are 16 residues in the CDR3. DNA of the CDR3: TGTGCCAGCAGCCACCACGGGACAGGGTACCCTTACGAGCAGTACTTC. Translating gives CASSHHGTGYPYEQYF.

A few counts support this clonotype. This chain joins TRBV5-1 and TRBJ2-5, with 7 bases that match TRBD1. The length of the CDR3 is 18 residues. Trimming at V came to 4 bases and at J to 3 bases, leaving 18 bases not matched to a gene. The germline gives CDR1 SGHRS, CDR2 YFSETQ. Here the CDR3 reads CASSPGTALAGGKETQYF. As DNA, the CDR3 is TGCGCCAGCAGCCCAGGGACAGCTCTCGCCGGCGGTAAAGAGACCCAGTACTTC.

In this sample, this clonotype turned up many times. Written as DNA, the CDR3 is TGCAGTGCTAGAGATTGGACGGGGGGGACCGCCTACGAGCAGTACTTC. Translated, it gives CSARDWTGGTAYEQYF. J is TRBJ2-7 and V is TRBV20-1; 8 bases match TRBD2. The V and J ends lost 0 bases and 2 bases, in that order; junction bases with no gene match: 9. The CDR3 runs to 16 residues. Germline loops: CDR1 DFQATT, CDR2 SNEGSKA (reference sequence).

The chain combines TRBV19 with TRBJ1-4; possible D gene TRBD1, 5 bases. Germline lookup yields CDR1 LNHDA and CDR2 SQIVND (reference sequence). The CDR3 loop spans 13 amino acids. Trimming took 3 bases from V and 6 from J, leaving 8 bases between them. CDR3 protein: CASSIVRDEKLFF. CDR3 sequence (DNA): TGTGCCAGTAGTATCGTCAGGGATGAAAAACTGTTTTTT.

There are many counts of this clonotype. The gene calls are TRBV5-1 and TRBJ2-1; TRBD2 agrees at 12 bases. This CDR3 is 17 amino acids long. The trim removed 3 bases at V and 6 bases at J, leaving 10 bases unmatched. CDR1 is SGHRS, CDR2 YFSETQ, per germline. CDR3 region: CASSSRTSGISRNEQFF. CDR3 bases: TGCGCCAGCAGCTCCCGGACTAGCGGGATATCTCGCAATGAGCAGTTCTTC. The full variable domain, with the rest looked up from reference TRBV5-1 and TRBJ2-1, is KAGVTQTPRYLIKTRGQQVTLSCSPISGHRSVSWYQQTPGQGLQFLFEYFSETQRNKGNFPGRFSGRQFSNSRSEMNVSTLELGDSALYLCASSSRTSGISRNEQFFGPGTRLTVL.

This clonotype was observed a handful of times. CDR3 bases: TGTGCCAGCAGTTACTCGGGGAACACCGGGGAGCTGTTTTTT. It is translated as CASSYSGNTGELFF. The chain is built from TRBV6-5 and TRBJ2-2; no reliable D call. The germline V gene has CDR1 MNHEY and CDR2 SVGAGI. V lost 0 bases, J lost 1 base, and 3 bases lay in between. The CDR3 covers 14 residues.

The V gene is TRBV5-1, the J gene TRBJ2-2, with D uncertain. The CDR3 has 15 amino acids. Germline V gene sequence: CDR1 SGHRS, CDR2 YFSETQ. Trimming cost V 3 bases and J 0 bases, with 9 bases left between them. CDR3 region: CASSSQTTNTGELFF. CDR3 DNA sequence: TGCGCCAGCAGCTCTCAAACCACGAACACCGGGGAGCTGTTTTTT.

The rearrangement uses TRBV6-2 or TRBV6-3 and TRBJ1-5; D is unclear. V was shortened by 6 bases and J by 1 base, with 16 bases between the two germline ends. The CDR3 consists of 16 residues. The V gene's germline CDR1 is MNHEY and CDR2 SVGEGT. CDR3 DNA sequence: TGTGCCAGCAGCCTACTTGGCAGCCTAAGCAATCAGCCCCAGCATTTT. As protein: CASSLLGSLSNQPQHF.